This T cell receptor beta chain was sequenced in a study of T-cell reconstitution after alpha-beta-depleted transplantation in children. The table lists this clonotype with many counts. Molecular barcoding with unique molecular identifiers was used for the TCRbeta library. Via MiXCR, TCRdb re-called the PCR reads, giving one row per CDR3 protein. The sample records hundreds of thousands of distinct CDR3 sequences, roughly 10% being singletons. The CDR3 is 14 residues long. With 4 bases clipped from V and 4 bases from J, the junction kept 5 bases outside the gene matches. In germline, CDR1 is SGHRS, CDR2 YFSETQ.

The TCR comes from a human donor who donated a stem cell graft to a child with acute lymphoblastic leukemia. Sample: PBMCs from the stem cell graft donor, taken from the stem cell graft. This rearrangement joins TRBV5-1 to TRBJ2-5, with TRBD1 matching over 9 bases. Here the CDR3 DNA reads TGCGCCAGCAGCCAAGGACAGGGGAGAGAGACCCAGTACTTC. Amino acids: CASSQGQGRETQYF.